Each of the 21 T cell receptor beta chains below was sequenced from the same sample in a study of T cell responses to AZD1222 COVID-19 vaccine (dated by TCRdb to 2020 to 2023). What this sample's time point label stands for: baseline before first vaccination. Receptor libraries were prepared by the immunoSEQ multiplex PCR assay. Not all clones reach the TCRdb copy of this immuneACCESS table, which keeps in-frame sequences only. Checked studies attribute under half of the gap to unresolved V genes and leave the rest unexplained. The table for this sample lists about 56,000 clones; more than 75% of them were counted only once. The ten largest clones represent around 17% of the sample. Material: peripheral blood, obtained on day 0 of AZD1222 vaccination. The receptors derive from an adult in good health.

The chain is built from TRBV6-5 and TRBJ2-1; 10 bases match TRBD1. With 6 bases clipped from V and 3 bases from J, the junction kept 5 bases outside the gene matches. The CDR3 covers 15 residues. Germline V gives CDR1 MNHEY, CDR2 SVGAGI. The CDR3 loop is CASSGTGVIYNEQFF. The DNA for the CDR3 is TGTGCCAGCAGCGGGACAGGGGTTATCTACAATGAGCAGTTCTTC.

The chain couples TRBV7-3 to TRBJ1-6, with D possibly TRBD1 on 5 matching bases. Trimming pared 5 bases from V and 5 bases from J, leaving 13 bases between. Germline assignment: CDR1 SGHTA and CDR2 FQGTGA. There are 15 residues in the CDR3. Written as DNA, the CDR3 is TGTGCCAGCAGCGGAGGGACCGCGGATAATTCACCCCTCCACTTT. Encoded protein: CASSGGTADNSPLHF.

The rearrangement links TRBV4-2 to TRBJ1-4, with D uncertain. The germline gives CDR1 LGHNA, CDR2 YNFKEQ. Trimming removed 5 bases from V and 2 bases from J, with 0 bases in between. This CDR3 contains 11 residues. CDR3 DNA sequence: TGTGCCAGCAGCACTAATGAAAAACTGTTTTTT. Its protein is CASSTNEKLFF.

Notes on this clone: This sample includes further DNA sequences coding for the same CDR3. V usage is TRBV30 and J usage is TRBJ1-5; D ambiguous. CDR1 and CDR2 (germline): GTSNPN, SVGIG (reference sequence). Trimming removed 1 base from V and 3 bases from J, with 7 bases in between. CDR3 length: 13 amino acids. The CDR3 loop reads CAWSGGNNQPQHF. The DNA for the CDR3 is TGTGCCTGGAGTGGGGGAAACAATCAGCCCCAGCATTTT.

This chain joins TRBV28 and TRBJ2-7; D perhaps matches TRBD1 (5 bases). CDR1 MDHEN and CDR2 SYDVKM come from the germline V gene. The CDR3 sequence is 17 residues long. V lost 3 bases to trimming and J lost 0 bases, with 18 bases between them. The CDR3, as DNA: TGTGCCAGCAGTTTCTCCCTCCGACAGCCGAGCTCCTACGAGCAGTACTTC. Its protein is CASSFSLRQPSSYEQYF.

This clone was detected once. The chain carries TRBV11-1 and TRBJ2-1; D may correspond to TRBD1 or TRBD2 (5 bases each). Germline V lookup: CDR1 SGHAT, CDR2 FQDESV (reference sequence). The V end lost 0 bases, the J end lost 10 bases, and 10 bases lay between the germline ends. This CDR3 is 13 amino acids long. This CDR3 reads CASSLAPRDEQFF. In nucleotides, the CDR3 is TGTGCCAGCAGCTTAGCGCCCAGGGACGAGCAGTTCTTC.

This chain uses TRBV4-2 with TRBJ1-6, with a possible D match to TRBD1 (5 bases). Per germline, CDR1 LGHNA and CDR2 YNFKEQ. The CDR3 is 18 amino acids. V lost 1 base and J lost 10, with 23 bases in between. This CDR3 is CASSQGGVGEETGSPLHF. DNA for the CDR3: TGTGCCAGCAGCCAAGGAGGGGTCGGGGAGGAGACTGGGTCACCCCTCCACTTT.

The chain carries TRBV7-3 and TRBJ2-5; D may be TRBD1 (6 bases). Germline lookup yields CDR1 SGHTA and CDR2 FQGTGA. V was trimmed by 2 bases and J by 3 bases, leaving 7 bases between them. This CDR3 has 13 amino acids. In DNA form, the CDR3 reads TGTGCCAGCAGCTTATCAGGGGAAGAGACCCAGTACTTC. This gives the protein CASSLSGEETQYF.

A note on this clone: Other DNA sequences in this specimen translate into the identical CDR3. The CDR3 loop is CASSFNRGHGYTF. In nucleotides, the CDR3 is TGTGCCAGCTCCTTCAACCGGGGCCATGGCTACACCTTC. The rearrangement uses TRBV6-5 and TRBJ1-2; the D gene is possibly TRBD1 (5 bases). Germline-derived CDR1 and CDR2 are MNHEY and SVGAGI. CDR3 length: 13 residues. Trimming cost V 8 bases and J 6 bases, with 16 bases left between them.

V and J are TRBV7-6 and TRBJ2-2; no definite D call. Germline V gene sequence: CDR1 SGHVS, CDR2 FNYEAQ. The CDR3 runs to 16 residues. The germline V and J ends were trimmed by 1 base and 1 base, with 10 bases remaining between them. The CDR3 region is CASSLGSGGNTGELFF. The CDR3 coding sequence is TGTGCCAGCAGCTTAGGTTCTGGCGGGAACACCGGGGAGCTGTTTTTT.

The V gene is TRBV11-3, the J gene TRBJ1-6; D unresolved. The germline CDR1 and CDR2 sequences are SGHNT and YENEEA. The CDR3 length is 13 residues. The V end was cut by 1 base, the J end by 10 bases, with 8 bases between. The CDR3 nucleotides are TGTGCCAGCAGCTTAGGCCCAAGGTCACCCCTCCACTTT. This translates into CASSLGPRSPLHF.

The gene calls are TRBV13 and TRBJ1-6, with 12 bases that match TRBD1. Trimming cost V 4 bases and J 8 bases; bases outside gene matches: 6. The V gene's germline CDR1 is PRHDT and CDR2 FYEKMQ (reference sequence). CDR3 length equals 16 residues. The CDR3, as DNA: TGTGCCAGCAGCTCACAGGGGACAGGGGGCTATTCACCCCTCCACTTT. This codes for CASSSQGTGGYSPLHF.

The CDR3 DNA reads TGTGCCAGTAGTGTAGGACAGTTCCGTGCTGGGACCCAGTACTTC. The encoded protein is CASSVGQFRAGTQYF. The chain uses TRBV19 and TRBJ2-5; tentative D call: TRBD1 (6 bases). Looked up from germline, CDR1 is LNHDA and CDR2 is SQIVND (reference sequence). Trimming pared 5 bases from V and 7 bases from J, leaving 20 bases between. The CDR3 extends over 15 amino acids.

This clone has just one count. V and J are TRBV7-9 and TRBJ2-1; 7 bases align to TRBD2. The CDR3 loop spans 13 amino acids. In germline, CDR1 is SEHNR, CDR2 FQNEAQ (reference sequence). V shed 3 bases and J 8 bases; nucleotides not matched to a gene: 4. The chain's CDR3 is CASSLAGVDEQFF. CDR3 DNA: TGTGCCAGCAGCTTGGCGGGAGTTGATGAGCAGTTCTTC.

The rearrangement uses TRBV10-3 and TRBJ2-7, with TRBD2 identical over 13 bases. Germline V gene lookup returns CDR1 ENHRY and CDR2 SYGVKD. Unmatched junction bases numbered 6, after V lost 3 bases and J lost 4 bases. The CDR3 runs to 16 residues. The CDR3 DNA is TGTGCCATCAGTGAAAGCGGGACTAGCGGGATGTACGAGCAGTACTTC. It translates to CAISESGTSGMYEQYF.

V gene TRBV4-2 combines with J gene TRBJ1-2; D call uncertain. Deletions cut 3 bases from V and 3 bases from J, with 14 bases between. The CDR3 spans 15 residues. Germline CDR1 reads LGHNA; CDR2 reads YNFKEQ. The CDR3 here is CASSQAAPLDYGYTF. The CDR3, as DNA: TGTGCCAGCAGCCAGGCAGCTCCTCTGGACTATGGCTACACCTTC.

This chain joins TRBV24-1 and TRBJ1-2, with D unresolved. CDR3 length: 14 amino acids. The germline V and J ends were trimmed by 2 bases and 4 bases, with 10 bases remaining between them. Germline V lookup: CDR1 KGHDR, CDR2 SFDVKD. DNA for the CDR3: TGTGCCACCAGTGATTCTCCAGGACCCTATGGCTACACCTTC. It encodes CATSDSPGPYGYTF.

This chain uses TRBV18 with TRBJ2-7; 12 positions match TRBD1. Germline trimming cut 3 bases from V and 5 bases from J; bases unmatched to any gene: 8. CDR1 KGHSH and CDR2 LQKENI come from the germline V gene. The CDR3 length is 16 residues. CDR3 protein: CASSPEGQGAWDEQYF. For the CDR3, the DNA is TGTGCCAGCTCACCGGAGGGACAGGGGGCTTGGGACGAGCAGTACTTC.

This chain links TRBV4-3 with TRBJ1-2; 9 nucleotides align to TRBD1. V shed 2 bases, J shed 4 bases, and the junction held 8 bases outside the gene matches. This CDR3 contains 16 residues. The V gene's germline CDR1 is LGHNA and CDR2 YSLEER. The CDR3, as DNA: TGCGCCAGCAGCCAACCCGGGACAGGGAGTTCCTATGGCTACACCTTC. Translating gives CASSQPGTGSSYGYTF.

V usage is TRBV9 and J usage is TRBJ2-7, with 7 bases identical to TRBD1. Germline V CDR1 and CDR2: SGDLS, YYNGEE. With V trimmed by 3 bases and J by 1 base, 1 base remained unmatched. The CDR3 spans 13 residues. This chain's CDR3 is CASSAGQSYEQYF. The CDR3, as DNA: TGTGCCAGCAGCGCGGGACAGTCCTACGAGCAGTACTTC.

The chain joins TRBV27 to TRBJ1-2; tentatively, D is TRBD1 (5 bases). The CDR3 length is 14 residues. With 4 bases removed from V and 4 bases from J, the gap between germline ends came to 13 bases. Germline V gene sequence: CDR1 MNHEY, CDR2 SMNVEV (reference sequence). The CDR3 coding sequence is TGTGCCAGCAGTTCCATAGTGGGGGGCTATGGCTACACCTTC. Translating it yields CASSSIVGGYGYTF.